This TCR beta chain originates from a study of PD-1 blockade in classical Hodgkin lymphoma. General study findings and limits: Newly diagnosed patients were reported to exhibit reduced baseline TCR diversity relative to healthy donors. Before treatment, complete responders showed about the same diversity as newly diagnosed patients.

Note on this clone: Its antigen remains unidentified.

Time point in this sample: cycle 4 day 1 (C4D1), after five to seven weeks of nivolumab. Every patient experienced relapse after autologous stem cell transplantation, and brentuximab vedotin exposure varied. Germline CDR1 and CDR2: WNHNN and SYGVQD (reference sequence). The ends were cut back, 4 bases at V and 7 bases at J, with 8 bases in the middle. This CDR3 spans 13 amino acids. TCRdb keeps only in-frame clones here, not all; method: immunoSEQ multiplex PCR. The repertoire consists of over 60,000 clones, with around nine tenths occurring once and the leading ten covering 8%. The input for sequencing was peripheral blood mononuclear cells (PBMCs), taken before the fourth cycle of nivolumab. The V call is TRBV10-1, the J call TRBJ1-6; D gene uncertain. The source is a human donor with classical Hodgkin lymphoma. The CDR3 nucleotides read TGCGCCAGCAGTGCGGAGAGGAATTCACCCCTCCACTTT. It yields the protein CASSAERNSPLHF.